One and the same sample provided the 2 T cell receptor beta chains below, sequenced in a study of T cell responses to AZD1222 COVID-19 vaccine (dated by TCRdb to the early 2020s). The time point label of this sample denotes: about 28 days (+/-7) after the second vaccine dose. The library was prepared using the immunoSEQ multiplex PCR assay. This immuneACCESS table, as held by TCRdb, lists in-frame sequences with V and J called but not all clones. Of the missing ones, under half trace to an unresolved V gene in checked studies; the others have no known cause. This sample holds around 140,000 clones; approximately 89% were observed only once. The top ten clonotypes cover around 1.5% of the sample. The sequencing used peripheral blood, collected 28 days after the second AZD1222 dose. The source of these receptors is an adult who received the AZD1222 COVID-19 vaccine.

This clone was picked up a small number of times. The chain couples TRBV5-8 to TRBJ2-2; D remains ambiguous. The germline V gene has CDR1 SGHTS and CDR2 YDEGEE. This CDR3 is built from 13 residues. The V end lost 2 bases, the J end lost 7 bases, and 9 bases lay between the germline ends. The CDR3 bases are TGTGCCAGCAGCTTCCCAAGTAGCGGGGAGCTGTTTTTT. The encoded protein is CASSFPSSGELFF.

The chain is built from TRBV11-3 and TRBJ2-7; tentative D call: TRBD2 (5 bases). The germline V and J ends were trimmed by 5 bases and 4 bases, with 6 bases remaining between them. Germline V lookup: CDR1 SGHNT, CDR2 YENEEA. The CDR3 contains 11 residues. CDR3 coding DNA: TGTGCCAGCAGCCGGGGATACGAGCAGTACTTC. Translated: CASSRGYEQYF.